Below, 18 T cell receptor beta chains from the same sample are listed, as sequenced in a study of blood T cell repertoires in COVID-19. TCRdb keeps only in-frame clones here, not all; method: immunoSEQ multiplex PCR. The table has 100,000 to 150,000 clones, around 84% seen once. Specimen: PBMCs or T cells enriched from blood (not recorded which). The receptors shown here come from a man aged 40-50 years with acute COVID-19.

The chain couples TRBV19 to TRBJ1-4, with D unclear. V was cut by 3 bases and J by 4 bases, with 9 bases left in between. Germline V gives CDR1 LNHDA, CDR2 SQIVND (reference sequence). CDR3 length equals 14 residues. The CDR3 DNA reads as TGTGCCAGTAGTATCTGGGGAGGTAATGAAAAACTGTTTTTT. This codes for CASSIWGGNEKLFF.

This chain connects TRBV6-6 to TRBJ2-2; TRBD1 matches at 9 bases. The ends lost 5 bases at V and 7 bases at J; junction bases unmatched: 14. Germline V CDR1 and CDR2: MNHNY, SVGAGI (reference sequence). The CDR3 sequence is 17 residues long. The CDR3 sequence is CASSPYNRGLKGGELFF. Here the CDR3 DNA reads TGTGCCAGCAGTCCATACAACAGGGGGCTCAAGGGCGGGGAGCTGTTTTTT.

The chain employs TRBV7-2 and TRBJ1-6, with D uncertain. The CDR3 has 14 residues. The germline CDR1 and CDR2 sequences are SGHTA and FQGNSA. V was pared by 5 bases and J by 7 bases, with 12 bases between. In DNA form, the CDR3 reads TGTGCCAGCAGCCCCCGGGCGGGCAATTCACCCCTCCACTTT. This encodes CASSPRAGNSPLHF.

The chain combines TRBV21-1 with TRBJ1-5. TRBV21-1 constitutes a pseudogene. The CDR3 contains 15 residues. CDR3: CASSSLCISNQPQHF. The CDR3 coding sequence is TGTGCCAGCAGCTCACTATGCATTAGCAATCAGCCCCAGCATTTT.

The chain links TRBV19 to TRBJ2-5; no firm D call. CDR1 is LNHDA, CDR2 SQIVND, per germline (reference sequence). The CDR3 loop spans 14 amino acids. V shed 1 base and J shed 5 bases, with 11 bases lying between them. CDR3 coding DNA: TGTGCCAGTAGTATAGGTCATACCCGGGAGACCCAGTACTTC. This sequence encodes CASSIGHTRETQYF. Using reference TRBV19 and TRBJ2-5 for the parts outside the CDR3, the full variable domain is DGGITQSPKYLFRKEGQNVTLSCEQNLNHDAMYWYRQDPGQGLRLIYYSQIVNDFQKGDIAEGYSVSREKKESFPLTVTSAQKNPTAFYLCASSIGHTRETQYFGPGTRLLVL.

The rearrangement joins TRBV11-2 to TRBJ1-3, with D possibly being TRBD1 (6 bases). V was clipped by 6 bases and J by 3 bases, with 15 bases between them. This CDR3 spans 15 amino acids. Germline loops: CDR1 SGHAT, CDR2 FQNNGV. Here the CDR3 DNA reads TGTGCCAGCAGACCGAGTGGACAGTATGGAAACACCATATATTTT. Residues: CASRPSGQYGNTIYF.

The chain links TRBV19 to TRBJ1-4, with 10 bases aligning to TRBD1. The CDR3 contains 16 residues. Per germline, CDR1 LNHDA and CDR2 SQIVND (reference sequence). Trimming cost V 1 base and J 8 bases; bases outside gene matches: 7. The chain's CDR3 is CASSIGDRGRYEKLFF. The DNA for the CDR3 is TGTGCCAGTAGTATAGGGGACAGGGGAAGGTACGAAAAACTGTTTTTT.

This clone was seen more than once but under ten times. The chain combines TRBV2 with TRBJ2-1; D may be TRBD2 (5 bases). Trimming pared 6 bases from V and 7 bases from J, leaving 13 bases between. Germline V gene lookup returns CDR1 SNHLY and CDR2 FYNNEI. CDR3 length equals 13 residues. For the CDR3, the DNA is TGTGCCAGCAGGCGGGTAATAGAAAATGAGCAGTTCTTC. This codes for CASRRVIENEQFF.

This chain links TRBV28 with TRBJ1-2, with D maybe TRBD1 (5 bases). The V and J ends lost 6 bases and 5 bases respectively, with 7 bases between them. Germline V gene data show CDR1 as MDHEN and CDR2 as SYDVKM. CDR3 length: 11 amino acids. The CDR3 DNA reads as TGTGCCAGCAGCCAGGGATATGGCTACACCTTC. It encodes CASSQGYGYTF.

CDR3 in DNA: TGTGCCTGGAGTGCCAGGGGAGGGGTGAATCAGCCCCAGCATTTT. Translating it yields CAWSARGGVNQPQHF. V and J are TRBV30 and TRBJ1-5, with D tentatively TRBD1 (6 bases). V lost 1 base to trimming and J lost 4 bases, with 14 bases between them. CDR1 is GTSNPN, CDR2 SVGIG, per germline (reference sequence). The CDR3 has 15 residues.

Points on this clone: The identical CDR3 is also encoded by other nucleotide sequences in the sample. The chain joins TRBV9 to TRBJ2-2; D uncertain. CDR1 SGDLS and CDR2 YYNGEE come from the germline V gene. CDR3 size: 12 residues. With 4 bases removed from V and 2 bases from J, the gap between germline ends came to 3 bases. The DNA for the CDR3 is TGTGCCAGCAGCCTAAACACCGGGGAGCTGTTTTTT. Encoded protein: CASSLNTGELFF.

The chain couples TRBV28 to TRBJ1-1, with D unresolved. The CDR3 consists of 12 residues. CDR1 is MDHEN, CDR2 SYDVKM, per germline. V shed 6 bases and J shed 5 bases, with 10 bases lying between them. The CDR3 loop reads CASSPGGTEAFF. The CDR3 DNA reads as TGTGCCAGCAGCCCTGGCGGGACTGAAGCTTTCTTT.

This sequence joins TRBV7-9 and TRBJ2-1; 10 bases fit TRBD2. In germline, CDR1 is SEHNR, CDR2 FQNEAQ (reference sequence). The CDR3 consists of 15 residues. The V segment lost 5 bases and the J segment 5 bases; nucleotides outside the gene matches: 6. The CDR3 coding sequence is TGTGCCAGCAGCCCCCGGACTAGCGGTAACAATGAGCAGTTCTTC. Translation gives CASSPRTSGNNEQFF.

Only one count was recorded for this clone. The V call is TRBV9, the J call TRBJ2-3, with D possibly matching TRBD1 (6 bases). Trimming stripped 3 bases from V and 8 bases from J, with 10 bases between. Germline assignment: CDR1 SGDLS and CDR2 YYNGEE. The CDR3 is 12 residues long. The CDR3 loop reads CASSGGGRTQYF. The CDR3, as DNA: TGTGCCAGCAGCGGAGGGGGACGTACGCAGTATTTT.

This clone was found once. This chain connects TRBV9 to TRBJ1-6, with 8 bases aligning to TRBD1. With 2 bases clipped from V and 6 bases from J, the junction kept 1 base outside the gene matches. The CDR3 consists of 14 residues. Germline V gene sequence: CDR1 SGDLS, CDR2 YYNGEE. The CDR3 loop reads CASSVDRGNSPLHF. In nucleotides, the CDR3 is TGTGCCAGCAGCGTCGACAGGGGTAATTCACCCCTCCACTTT.

V gene TRBV4-1 combines with J gene TRBJ1-4; D remains ambiguous. Germline assignment: CDR1 MGHRA and CDR2 YSYEKL. V dropped 0 bases and J dropped 8 bases, with 16 bases sitting between them. The CDR3 contains 16 residues. The DNA for the CDR3 is TGCGCCAGCAGCCAAGAAGGGAGAAATCCTAGCGAAAAACTGTTTTTT. Its protein product is CASSQEGRNPSEKLFF.

This clone was seen just once. This rearrangement joins TRBV3-1 (or the pseudogene TRBV3-2) to TRBJ2-2, with TRBD2 matching over 9 bases. Trimming at V came to 4 bases and at J to 4 bases, leaving 4 bases not matched to a gene. The CDR3 extends over 15 amino acids. Looked up from germline, CDR1 is LGHDT and CDR2 is YNNKEL (reference sequence). The CDR3 DNA reads TGTGCCAGCAGCCTAGCGGGAGAGGGCACCGGGGAGCTGTTTTTT. Its protein is CASSLAGEGTGELFF.

The chain links TRBV25-1 to TRBJ2-3, with 7 bases fitting TRBD2. Germline CDR1 and CDR2: MGHDK and SYGVNS. V gave up 3 bases and J gave up 2 bases; unmatched junction bases: 2. The length of the CDR3 is 14 residues. The CDR3 protein is CASSDLAVTDTQYF. CDR3 DNA sequence: TGTGCCAGCAGTGATCTAGCGGTCACAGATACGCAGTATTTT.